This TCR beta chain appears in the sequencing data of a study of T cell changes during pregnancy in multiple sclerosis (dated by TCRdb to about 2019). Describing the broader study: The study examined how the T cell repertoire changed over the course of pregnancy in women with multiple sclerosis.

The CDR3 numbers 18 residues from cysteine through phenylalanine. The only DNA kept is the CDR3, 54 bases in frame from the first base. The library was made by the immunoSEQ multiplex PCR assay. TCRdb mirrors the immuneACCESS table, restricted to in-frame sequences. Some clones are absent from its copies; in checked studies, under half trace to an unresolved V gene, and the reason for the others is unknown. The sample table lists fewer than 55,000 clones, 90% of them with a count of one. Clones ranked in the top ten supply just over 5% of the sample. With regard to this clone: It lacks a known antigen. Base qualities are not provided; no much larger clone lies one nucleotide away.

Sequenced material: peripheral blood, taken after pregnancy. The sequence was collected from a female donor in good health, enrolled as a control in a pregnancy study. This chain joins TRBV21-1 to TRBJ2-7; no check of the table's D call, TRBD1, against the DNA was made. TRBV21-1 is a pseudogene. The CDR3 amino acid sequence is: CASSKAIFTGTGAYEQYF. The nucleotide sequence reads TGTGCCAGCAGCAAAGCGATATTTACCGGGACAGGGGCCTACGAGCAGTACTTC.